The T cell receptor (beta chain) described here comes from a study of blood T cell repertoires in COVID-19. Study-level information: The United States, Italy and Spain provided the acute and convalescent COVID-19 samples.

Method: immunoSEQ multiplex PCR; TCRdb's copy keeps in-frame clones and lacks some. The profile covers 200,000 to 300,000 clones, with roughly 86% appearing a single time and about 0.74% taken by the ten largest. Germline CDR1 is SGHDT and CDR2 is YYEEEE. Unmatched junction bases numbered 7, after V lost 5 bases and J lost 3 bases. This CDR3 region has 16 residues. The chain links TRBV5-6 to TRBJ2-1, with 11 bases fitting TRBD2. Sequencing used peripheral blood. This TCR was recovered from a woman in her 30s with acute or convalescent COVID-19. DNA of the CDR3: TGTGCCAGCAGGGGGACTAGCGGAGCTGGCTACAATGAGCAGTTCTTC. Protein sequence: CASRGTSGAGYNEQFF.